This T cell receptor beta chain was captured by sequencing in a study of T cell responses to AZD1222 COVID-19 vaccine. Produced via immunoSEQ multiplex PCR; TCRdb's table is partial and in-frame only. This repertoire shows over 100,000 clones, around nine tenths found once; its top ten account for 3.3%. Remarks on this clone: No antigen is known for it.

General study points: Baseline seropositives among AZD1222 recipients totaled only six or seven. Repertoires were obtained only post-peak T cell response. Spike-specific TCR breadth and depth grew following two AZD1222 doses.

Source: peripheral blood, taken 28 days after the second dose of the MenACWY control vaccine. The clonotype was recovered from an adult who received the MenACWY meningococcal vaccine as a control.

DNA of the CDR3: TGTGCCAGCTCACCACGTCTACAAGAGACCCAGTACTTC. Its protein is CASSPRLQETQYF. This chain joins TRBV18 and TRBJ2-5, with D unresolved. The CDR3 loop spans 13 amino acids. CDR1 is KGHSH, CDR2 LQKENI, per germline. V was clipped by 1 base and J by 2 bases, with 5 bases between them.